The rows below give T cell receptor beta chains drawn from one sample of a study of cytomegalovirus exposure and HLA in healthy donors. Method: immunoSEQ multiplex PCR; TCRdb's copy keeps in-frame clones and lacks some. The sample yields roughly 140,000 clones, roughly 80% seen once. Sequencing input: PBMCs. These receptors all stem from a woman aged 40 to 50 in good health and CMV-seropositive. Both conserved end residues are part of each CDR3. A D gene is named only where the DNA matches it firmly.

cdr3_aa | v_call | cdr3_length | d_call
CASSLGRGSEQYF | TRBV27 | 13 | TRBD1
CATLFATTDTQYF | TRBV6-6 | 13 | -
CASSEAVQGAAGTEAFF | TRBV2 | 17 | TRBD1
CAGRGAGETQYF | TRBV2 | 12 | -
CASSEVNRAGGPYYEQYF | TRBV6-1 | 18 | TRBD2
CAISTGPNQPQHF | TRBV10-3 | 13 | -
CASSPKTSGGAREQFF | TRBV7-2 | 16 | TRBD2
CASTRTGGGSEKLFF | TRBV5-1 | 15 | TRBD1
CASSPGGQGLNGYTF | TRBV28 | 15 | TRBD1
CASTPSGDRSYEQYF | TRBV7-2 | 15 | TRBD2
CATRGGNTEAFF | TRBV15 | 12 | -
CATSRDQNRGGNQPQHF | TRBV15 | 17 | TRBD1
CASSLAFSGGTGTQYF | TRBV7-2 | 16 | TRBD2
CASSLQGHEQYF | TRBV18 | 12 | -
CASSPFTGGGGNTIYF | TRBV5-1 | 16 | -
CATSGGKGNQPQHF | TRBV15 | 14 | -
CASSPGQGASNQPQHF | TRBV18 | 16 | TRBD1
CASSYPGQINYGYTF | TRBV28 | 15 | TRBD1
CASSHKGDSNQPQHF | TRBV23-1 | 15 | -
CASSFYRANTGELFF | TRBV6-1 | 15 | -
CASSIGWNRGPNEQFF | TRBV19 | 16 | TRBD1
CASSASSGGAGDTQYF | TRBV6-1 | 16 | TRBD2
CASSELQEEGGYTF | TRBV25-1 | 14 | -
CASSHPGTSGGEEQYF | TRBV4-1 | 16 | TRBD2
CASTLGGKVGGNTIYF | TRBV7-9 | 16 | -
CASSLPQINYGYTF | TRBV5-1 | 14 | -
CASSGGDSYNSPLHF | TRBV5-1 | 15 | TRBD1
CASSLTGGTDTQYF | TRBV25-1 | 14 | TRBD1
CASSLEQANTEAFF | TRBV5-1 | 14 | -
CASSMTLPGLEQFF | TRBV19 | 14 | -
CASSQDFPGSGNTIYF | TRBV4-1 | 16 | -
CSSSLEFSRTLEGYTF | TRBV7-9 | 16 | -
CASSLLAKQYQETQYF | TRBV7-2 | 16 | -
CASSLGGTESTDTQYF | TRBV5-1 | 16 | TRBD1
CASSVGQRGAGETQYF | TRBV9 | 16 | TRBD2
CASSVGSSGGSDTQYF | TRBV9 | 16 | TRBD2
CASSNSPRDSEAGHLYEQYF | TRBV19 | 20 | -
CASSEDRATEAFF | TRBV27 | 13 | TRBD1
CASRGDRVGDTQYF | TRBV2 | 14 | TRBD1
CASSSAVANVLTF | TRBV5-1 | 13 | -